This TCR beta chain emerged from a study of T cells in Graves' hyperthyroidism and ophthalmopathy. Study-wide background: Peripheral blood collection took place at initial diagnosis, before any treatment.

Exclusion of a patient resulted from uncontrolled infection, other autoimmune disease, pregnancy or lactation. Authors of the study amplified TCR beta CDR3 regions from RNA transcripts. The HTBI primer set drove a first-round RT-PCR of the TCR CDR3. Each CDR3 protein is one row after TCRdb ran MiXCR on the multiplex PCR reads. The data hold 350,000 to 500,000 distinct CDR3 sequences, with approximately 13% observed a single time. Findings of the study overall: By a 13 V-J model, ophthalmopathy was set apart from stable hyperthyroidism. Most expanded thyroid clonotypes above 0.001 recurred in blood.

V lost 1 base and J lost 4, with 8 bases in between. The CDR3 is 13 amino acids. This clonotype has only a few counts. The antigen remains unidentified. A clone one base away is much larger, so this may be a read error. Likely a read error: the CDR3 ends without its conserved phenylalanine or tryptophan. The rearrangement uses TRBV12-3 or TRBV12-4 and TRBJ2-7; TRBD2 might be the D (5 bases). The sample was blood. The sequence was obtained from a woman between 18 and 29 years old with Graves' hyperthyroidism. The CDR3 DNA reads TGTGCCAGCAGTTTAGTTCCGGGATACGAGCAGTACCTC. As protein: CASSLVPGYEQYL.